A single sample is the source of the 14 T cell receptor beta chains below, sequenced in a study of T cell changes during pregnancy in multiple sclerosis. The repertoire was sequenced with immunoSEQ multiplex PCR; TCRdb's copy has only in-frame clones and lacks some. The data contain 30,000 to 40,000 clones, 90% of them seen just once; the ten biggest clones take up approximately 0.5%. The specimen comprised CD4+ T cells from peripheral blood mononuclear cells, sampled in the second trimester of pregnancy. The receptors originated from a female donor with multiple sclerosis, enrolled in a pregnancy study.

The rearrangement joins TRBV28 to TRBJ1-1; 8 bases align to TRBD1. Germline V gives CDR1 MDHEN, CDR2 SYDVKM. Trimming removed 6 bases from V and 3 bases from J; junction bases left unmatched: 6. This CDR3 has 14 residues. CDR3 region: CASRRTGSYTEAFF. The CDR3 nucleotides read TGTGCCAGCAGGAGGACAGGGTCTTACACTGAAGCTTTCTTT.

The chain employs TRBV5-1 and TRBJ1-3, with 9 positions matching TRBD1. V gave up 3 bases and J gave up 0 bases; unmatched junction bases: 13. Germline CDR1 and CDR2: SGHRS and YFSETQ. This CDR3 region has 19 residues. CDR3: CASSSSGQGMGGSGNTIYF. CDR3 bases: TGCGCCAGCAGCTCCTCGGGACAGGGAATGGGGGGCTCTGGAAACACCATATATTTT.

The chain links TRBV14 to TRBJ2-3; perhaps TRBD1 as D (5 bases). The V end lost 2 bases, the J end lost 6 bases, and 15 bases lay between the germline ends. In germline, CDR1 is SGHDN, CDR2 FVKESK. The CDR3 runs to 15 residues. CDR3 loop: CASSQINPGFDTQYF. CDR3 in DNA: TGTGCCAGCAGCCAAATTAACCCAGGGTTTGATACGCAGTATTTT.

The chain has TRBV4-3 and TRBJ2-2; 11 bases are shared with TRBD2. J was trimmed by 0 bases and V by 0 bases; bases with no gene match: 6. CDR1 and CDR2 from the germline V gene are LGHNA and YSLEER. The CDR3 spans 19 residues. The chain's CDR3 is CASSQEDSGRVSNTGELFF. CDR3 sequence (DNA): TGCGCCAGCAGCCAAGAGGATAGCGGGAGGGTTTCGAACACCGGGGAGCTGTTTTTT.

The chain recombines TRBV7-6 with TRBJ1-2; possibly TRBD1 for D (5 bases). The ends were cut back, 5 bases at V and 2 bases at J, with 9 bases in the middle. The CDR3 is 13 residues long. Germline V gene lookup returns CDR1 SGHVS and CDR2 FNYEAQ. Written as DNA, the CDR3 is TGTGCCAGCAGCCCTCACAGGAACTATGGCTACACCTTC. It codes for CASSPHRNYGYTF.

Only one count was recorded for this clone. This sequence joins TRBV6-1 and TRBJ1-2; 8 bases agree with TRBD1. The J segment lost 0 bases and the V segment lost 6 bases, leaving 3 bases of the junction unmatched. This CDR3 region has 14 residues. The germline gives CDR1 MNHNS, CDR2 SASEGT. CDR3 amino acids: CASSGQGTNYGYTF. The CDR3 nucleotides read TGTGCCAGCAGCGGACAGGGAACTAACTATGGCTACACCTTC.

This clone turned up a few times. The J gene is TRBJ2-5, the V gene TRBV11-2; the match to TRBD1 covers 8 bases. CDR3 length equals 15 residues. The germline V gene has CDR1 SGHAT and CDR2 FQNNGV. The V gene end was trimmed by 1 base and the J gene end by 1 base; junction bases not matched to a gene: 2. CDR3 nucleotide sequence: TGTGCCAGCAGCTTAGGCGACAGGGGCCAAGAGACCCAGTACTTC. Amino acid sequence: CASSLGDRGQETQYF.

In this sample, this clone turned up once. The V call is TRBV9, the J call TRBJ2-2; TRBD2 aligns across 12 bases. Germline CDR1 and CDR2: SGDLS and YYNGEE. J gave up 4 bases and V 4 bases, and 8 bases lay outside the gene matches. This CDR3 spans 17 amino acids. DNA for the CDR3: TGTGCCAGCAGCTCCAGTCTAGCGGGAGGGCTCACCGGGGAGCTGTTTTTT. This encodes CASSSSLAGGLTGELFF.

Here the CDR3 reads CASSPLGGVGETQYF. CDR3 nucleotides: TGTGCCAGCAGCCCCCTAGGTGGAGTTGGGGAGACCCAGTACTTC. The chain couples TRBV7-3 to TRBJ2-5, with D hard to call. In germline, CDR1 is SGHTA, CDR2 FQGTGA. V lost 5 bases and J 5 bases, leaving 18 bases between the germline ends. The CDR3 sequence is 15 residues long.

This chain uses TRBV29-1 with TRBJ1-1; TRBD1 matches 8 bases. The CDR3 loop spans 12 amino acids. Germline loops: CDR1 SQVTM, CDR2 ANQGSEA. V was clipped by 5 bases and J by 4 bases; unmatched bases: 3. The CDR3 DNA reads TGCAGCGTTAGGACAGGGTCCACTGAAGCTTTCTTT. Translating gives CSVRTGSTEAFF. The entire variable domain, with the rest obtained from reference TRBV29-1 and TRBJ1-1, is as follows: SAVISQKPSRDICQRGTSLTIQCQVDSQVTMMFWYRQQPGQSLTLIATANQGSEATYESGFVIDKFPISRPNLTFSTLTVSNMSPEDSSIYLCSVRTGSTEAFFGQGTRLTVV.

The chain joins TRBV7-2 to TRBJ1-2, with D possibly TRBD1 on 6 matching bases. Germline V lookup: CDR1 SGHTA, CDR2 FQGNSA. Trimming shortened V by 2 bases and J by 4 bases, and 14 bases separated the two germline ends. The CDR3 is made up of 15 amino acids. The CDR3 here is CASSLQGLLAYGYTF. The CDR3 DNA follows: TGTGCCAGCAGCTTACAGGGGCTCCTTGCCTATGGCTACACCTTC.

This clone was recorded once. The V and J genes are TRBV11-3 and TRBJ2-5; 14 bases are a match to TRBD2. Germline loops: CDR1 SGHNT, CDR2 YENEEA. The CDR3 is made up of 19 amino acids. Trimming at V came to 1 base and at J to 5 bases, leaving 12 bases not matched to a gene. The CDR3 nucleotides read TGTGCCAGCAGCTTAGTCTCCGGACTAGCGGGAGGCGGAGGGGAGACCCAGTACTTC. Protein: CASSLVSGLAGGGGETQYF.

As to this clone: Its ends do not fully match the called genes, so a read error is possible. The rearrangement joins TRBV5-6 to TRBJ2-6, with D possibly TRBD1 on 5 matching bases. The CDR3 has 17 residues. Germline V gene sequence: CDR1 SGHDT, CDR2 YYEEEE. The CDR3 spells CASSPWGGYSGANVLTF. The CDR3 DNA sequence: TGTGCCAGCAGCCCCTGGGGCGGCTACTCTGGTGCCAACGTCCTGACTTTC.

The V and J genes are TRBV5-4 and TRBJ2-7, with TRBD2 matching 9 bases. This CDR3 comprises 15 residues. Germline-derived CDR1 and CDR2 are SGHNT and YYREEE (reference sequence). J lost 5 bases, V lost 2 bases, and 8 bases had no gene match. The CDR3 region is CASSFFGLARDEQYF. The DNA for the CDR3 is TGTGCCAGCAGCTTCTTTGGACTAGCGCGAGACGAGCAGTACTTC.